Listed here is a single T cell receptor (beta chain). Its antigen remains unidentified. No much larger clonotype is one base removed from it; base qualities were not supplied. This sample was included in a study of blood T cell repertoires in COVID-19 (dated by TCRdb to between 2020 and 2021). About the investigation overall: Collaborator samples came from the United States, Italy and Spain and covered acute and convalescent phases of COVID-19. The material from the prospective study consisted of cDNA or gDNA derived from T cells, B-cell-depleted T cells, or PBMCs. Deeply sampled blood TCRbeta repertoires from subjects exposed to, actively infected with, or recovered from COVID-19 were included in the dataset. The repertoires were released in a freely available public database intended as a resource for research on the immune response to SARS-CoV-2. Samples came from the ongoing ImmuneRACE study (first 160 participants) plus 1,254 subjects from 6 global collaborators. Sample metadata almost always included a de-identified subject ID, COVID-19 status, age in years and sex. Where available, HLA class I and class II types were obtained from metadata supplied by the sample provider rather than from assay-based typing.

The CDR3 runs 13 amino acids, cysteine and phenylalanine included. Only the CDR3 DNA is retained, 39 bases long and in frame from the first base. Ends trimmed: V by 6 bases, J by 10 bases; bases unmatched to a gene: 6. Overall study results and their limits: Clinical and demographic metadata were provided uncurated, with the amount varying by source and participant.

Enrolling through a virtual design, the prospective study's participants ranged in age from roughly 18 to 89 years and lived across about two dozen United States geographic areas. Cohort assignment in the prospective study relied on participant-reported clinical history from a screening survey and a study questionnaire. Exposed participants had been in contact, within 2 weeks of entering the study, with a person who had a PCR-confirmed or clinician-diagnosed case of COVID-19. In the prospective study, mobile phlebotomists collected whole blood, serum and a nasopharyngeal or oropharyngeal swab from each participant. Participants in the prospective study had the option to provide additional blood draws and questionnaires over a roughly two-month period. Prospective study blood samples were shipped either frozen or at room temperature before DNA extraction. The immunoSEQ Assay, a bias-controlled multiplex PCR, was used to amplify TCRbeta CDR3 regions from genomic DNA. The source study handled its data this way. Within the assay, amplification of reference gene primers was used to estimate how many nucleated cells each sample contained. To quantify the absolute abundance of each unique TCRbeta CDR3 rearrangement, sequence reads were collapsed and filtered. Productive Simpson clonality was computed per sample as the square root of Simpson's diversity index over productive rearrangements. TCRdb took this table from immuneACCESS and kept in-frame rearrangements with V and J called. Such tables lack part of the clones; where checked against another copy, unresolved V genes explain under half of the gap, and the rest is unexplained. V and J calls and clone size are as listed in that table; D and trimming were resolved from the DNA. In this sample the table shows 200,000 or so clones, 80% to 90% of which occur a single time. The ten largest clones represent around 4.6% of the sample.

The TCR sequence derives from a woman aged 45-59 years who had been exposed to COVID-19. The V and J segments used are TRBV12-3 or TRBV12-4 and TRBJ2-2, and TRBD2 aligns with 9 junction nucleotides. The sample comprised PBMCs or T cells enriched from blood (not recorded which). The nucleotide sequence reads TGTGCCAGCAGGCCCGCTAGCGGGGTGGAGCTGTTTTTT. It codes for CASRPASGVELFF.